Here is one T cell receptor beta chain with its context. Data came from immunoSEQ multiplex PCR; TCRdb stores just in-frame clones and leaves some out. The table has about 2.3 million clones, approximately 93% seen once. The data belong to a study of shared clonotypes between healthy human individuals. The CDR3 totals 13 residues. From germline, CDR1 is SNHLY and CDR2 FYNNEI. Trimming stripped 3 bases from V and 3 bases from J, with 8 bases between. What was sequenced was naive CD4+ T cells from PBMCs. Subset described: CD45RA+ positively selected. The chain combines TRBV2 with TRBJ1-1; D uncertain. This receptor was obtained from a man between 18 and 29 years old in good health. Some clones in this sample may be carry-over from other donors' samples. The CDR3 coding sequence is TGTGCCAGCAGTGAGGTCTGGGACACTGAAGCTTTCTTT. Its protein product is CASSEVWDTEAFF.